These 2 T cell receptor beta chains originate from one sample sequenced in a study of T cell repertoires in aging, cancer and after chemotherapy. Rearranged V-D-J TRB sequences were amplified with a mixed TRB-A/B primer pool. TCRdb redid the calling of the multiplex PCR reads with MiXCR, one entry per CDR3 protein. The data contain thousands of distinct CDR3 sequences, about a quarter of them singletons. TCR beta rearrangements were amplified from peripheral blood genomic DNA. The specimen was blood. Receptor source: a human donor in good health.

This clonotype counts as medium-sized. The chain employs TRBV5-6 and TRBJ2-5, with unresolved D. Germline V gene lookup returns CDR1 SGHDT and CDR2 YYEEEE. V was cut by 4 bases and J by 3 bases, with 19 bases left in between. This CDR3 comprises 16 residues. The CDR3 DNA reads TGTGCCAGCAGCCTAGTACGGCATCTAGGAGAAGAGACCCAGTACTTC. Translated, it gives CASSLVRHLGEETQYF.

This chain joins TRBV20-1 and TRBJ2-5; TRBD2 matches at 12 bases. The V and J ends lost 6 bases and 3 bases, in that order; junction bases with no gene match: 8. The CDR3 totals 15 residues. Germline values: CDR1 DFQATT, CDR2 SNEGSKA (reference sequence). The CDR3 here is CSARPASGGEETQYF. CDR3 nucleotides: TGCAGTGCGCGACCGGCTAGCGGGGGGGAAGAGACCCAGTACTTC.